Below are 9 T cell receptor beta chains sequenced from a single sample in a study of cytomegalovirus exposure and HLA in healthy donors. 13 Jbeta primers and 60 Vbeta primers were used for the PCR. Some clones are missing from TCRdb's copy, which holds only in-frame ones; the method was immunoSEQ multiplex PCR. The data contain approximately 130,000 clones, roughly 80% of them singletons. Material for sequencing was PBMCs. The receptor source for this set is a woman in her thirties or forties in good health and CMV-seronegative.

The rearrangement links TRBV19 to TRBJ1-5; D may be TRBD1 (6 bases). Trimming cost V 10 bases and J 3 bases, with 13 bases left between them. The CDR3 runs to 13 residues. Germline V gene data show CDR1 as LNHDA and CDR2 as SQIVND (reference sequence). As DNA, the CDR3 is TGTGCCACCCTACAGGGATTCAATCAGCCCCAGCATTTT. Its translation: CATLQGFNQPQHF. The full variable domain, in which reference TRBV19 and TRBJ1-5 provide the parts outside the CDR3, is DGGITQSPKYLFRKEGQNVTLSCEQNLNHDAMYWYRQDPGQGLRLIYYSQIVNDFQKGDIAEGYSVSREKKESFPLTVTSAQKNPTAFYLCATLQGFNQPQHFGDGTRLSIL.

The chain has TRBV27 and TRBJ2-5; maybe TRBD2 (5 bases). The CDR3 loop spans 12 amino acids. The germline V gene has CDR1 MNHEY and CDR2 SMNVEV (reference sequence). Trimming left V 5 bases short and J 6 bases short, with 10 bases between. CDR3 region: CASSGSGKTQYF. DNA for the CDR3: TGTGCCAGCAGTGGGAGTGGCAAGACCCAGTACTTC.

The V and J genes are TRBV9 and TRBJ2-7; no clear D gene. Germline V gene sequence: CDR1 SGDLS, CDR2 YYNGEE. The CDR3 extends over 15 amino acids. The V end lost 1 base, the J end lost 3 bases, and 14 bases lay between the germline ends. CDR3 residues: CASSVTPNFGYEQYF. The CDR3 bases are TGTGCCAGCAGCGTAACCCCAAACTTCGGCTACGAGCAGTACTTC.

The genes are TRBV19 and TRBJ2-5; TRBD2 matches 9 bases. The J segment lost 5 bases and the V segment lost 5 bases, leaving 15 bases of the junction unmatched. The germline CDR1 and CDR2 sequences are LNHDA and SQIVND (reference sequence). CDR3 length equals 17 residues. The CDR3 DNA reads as TGTGCCAGTAGTGCCCACGGCGGGGGGGGAGTCCGGGAGACCCAGTACTTC. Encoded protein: CASSAHGGGGVRETQYF.

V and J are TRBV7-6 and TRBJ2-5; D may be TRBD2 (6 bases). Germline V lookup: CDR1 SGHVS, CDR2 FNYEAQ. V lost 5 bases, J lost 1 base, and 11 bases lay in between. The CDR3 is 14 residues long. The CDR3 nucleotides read TGTGCCAGCAGCGCGGGACCCCTCCAAGAGACCCAGTACTTC. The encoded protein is CASSAGPLQETQYF.

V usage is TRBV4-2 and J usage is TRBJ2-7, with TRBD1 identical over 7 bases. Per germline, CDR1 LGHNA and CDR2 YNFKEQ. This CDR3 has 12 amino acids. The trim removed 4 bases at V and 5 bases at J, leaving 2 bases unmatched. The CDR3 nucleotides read TGTGCCAGCAGCCCCACAGGGGACGAGCAGTACTTC. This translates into CASSPTGDEQYF.

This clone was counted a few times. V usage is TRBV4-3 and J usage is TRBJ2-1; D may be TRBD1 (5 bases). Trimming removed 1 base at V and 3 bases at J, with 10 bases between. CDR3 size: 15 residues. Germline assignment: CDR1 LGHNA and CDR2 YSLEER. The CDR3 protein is CASSQVGHNYNEQFF. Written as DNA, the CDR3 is TGCGCCAGCAGCCAAGTCGGACACAACTACAATGAGCAGTTCTTC.

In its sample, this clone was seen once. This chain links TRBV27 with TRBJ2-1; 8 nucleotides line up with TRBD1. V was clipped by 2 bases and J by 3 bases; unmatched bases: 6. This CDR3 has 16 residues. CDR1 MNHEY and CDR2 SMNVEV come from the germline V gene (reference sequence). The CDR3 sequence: CASSLLGQGNYNEQFF. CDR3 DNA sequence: TGTGCCAGCAGTTTACTCGGACAGGGAAACTACAATGAGCAGTTCTTC.

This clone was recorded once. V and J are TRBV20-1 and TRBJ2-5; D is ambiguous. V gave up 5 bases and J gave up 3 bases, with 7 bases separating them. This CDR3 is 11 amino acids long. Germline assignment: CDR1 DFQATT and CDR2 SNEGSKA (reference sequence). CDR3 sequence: CSALGEETQYF. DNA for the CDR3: TGCAGTGCTTTAGGAGAAGAGACCCAGTACTTC.